The 32 T cell receptor beta chains listed next were all sequenced from one sample in a study of OX40 agonist ivuxolimab in advanced cancers. Method: immunoSEQ multiplex PCR; TCRdb's copy keeps in-frame clones and lacks some. The sample lists under 75,000 clones, 80% to 95% seen once, with less than 10% in the top ten. Sequenced material: CD4+ or CD8+ T cells sorted from blood, taken in a trial of the OX40 agonist ivuxolimab. The origin of the receptors is an adult with an advanced solid tumor such as melanoma, head and neck, liver or kidney cancer.

The chain uses TRBV19 and TRBJ2-7; D is ambiguous. The V and J ends lost 4 bases and 4 bases respectively, with 5 bases between them. Looked up from germline, CDR1 is LNHDA and CDR2 is SQIVND (reference sequence). This CDR3 has 11 residues. The CDR3 loop reads CASSTNYEQYF. CDR3 sequence (DNA): TGTGCCAGTAGTACCAATTACGAGCAGTACTTC.

To note about this clone: Without the conserved terminal phenylalanine or tryptophan, this CDR3 likely stems from a read error. This chain uses TRBV5-6 with TRBJ1-2, with D possibly TRBD1 on 5 matching bases. This CDR3 spans 15 amino acids. Trimming stripped 7 bases from V and 5 bases from J, with 21 bases between. Germline V gives CDR1 SGHDT, CDR2 YYEEEE. Written as DNA, the CDR3 is TGTGCCAGCTTATACCGGGGGGGTCCCTTATATGGCTACACCCTC. This sequence encodes CASLYRGGPLYGYTL.

The V and J genes are TRBV4-3 and TRBJ2-4; 7 bases align to TRBD2. The germline V gene encodes CDR1 LGHNA and CDR2 YSLEER. This CDR3 is built from 17 residues. V was pared by 1 base and J by 1 base, with 7 bases of the junction left unmatched. The CDR3 sequence is CASSQGGEGTAKNIQYF. The CDR3 DNA reads as TGCGCCAGCAGCCAAGGAGGGGAGGGAACGGCCAAAAACATTCAGTACTTC.

The count of this clone is one. The rearrangement joins TRBV9 to TRBJ1-5, with D tentatively TRBD1 (5 bases). Trimming stripped 4 bases from V and 7 bases from J, with 18 bases between. Germline CDR1 SGDLS, CDR2 YYNGEE. The CDR3 has 15 residues. CDR3 DNA: TGTGCCAGCAGCACCAATGGGAGGGCAGGGCAGCCCCAGCATTTT. Protein product: CASSTNGRAGQPQHF.

V and J are TRBV5-6 and TRBJ2-1; 8 nucleotides agree with TRBD2. Germline V CDR1 and CDR2: SGHDT, YYEEEE. The CDR3 runs to 19 residues. V lost 4 bases to trimming and J lost 0 bases; unmatched junction nucleotides: 15. The CDR3 reads CASSPWFHSGKSSYNEQFF. The CDR3 DNA reads as TGTGCCAGCAGCCCCTGGTTCCATAGCGGGAAGAGCTCCTACAATGAGCAGTTCTTC.

This clone was counted once. This sequence joins TRBV14 and TRBJ2-2; D gene ambiguous. From germline, CDR1 is SGHDN and CDR2 FVKESK. V was cut by 2 bases and J by 6 bases, with 4 bases left in between. The CDR3 is made up of 12 amino acids. The CDR3: CASSQRPGELFF. CDR3 nucleotides: TGTGCCAGCAGCCAACGTCCCGGGGAGCTGTTTTTT.

The table lists this clone with a few counts. This chain links TRBV7-9 with TRBJ1-5; D unresolved. V shed 1 base and J shed 2 bases, with 9 bases lying between them. CDR1 is SEHNR, CDR2 FQNEAQ, per germline (reference sequence). The CDR3 totals 15 residues. In nucleotides, the CDR3 is TGTGCCAGCAGCTTAGGTGGGTATGGCAATCAGCCCCAGCATTTT. Protein: CASSLGGYGNQPQHF.

The rearrangement uses TRBV7-9 and TRBJ2-5; either TRBD1 or TRBD2 may fit D (6 bases each). Germline lookup yields CDR1 SEHNR and CDR2 FQNEAQ (reference sequence). The V end was cut by 5 bases, the J end by 4 bases, with 14 bases between. The CDR3 is made up of 14 amino acids. In DNA form, the CDR3 reads TGTGCCAGCAGCAGCAACAGGGAGGCAGAGACCCAGTACTTC. This translates into CASSSNREAETQYF.

The chain employs TRBV6-5 and TRBJ2-2; 8 positions match TRBD1. The CDR3 has 13 amino acids. The germline V gene has CDR1 MNHEY and CDR2 SVGAGI. V lost 6 bases and J lost 8; bases outside the gene matches: 5. The CDR3 region is CASSTRGPGELFF. As DNA, the CDR3 is TGTGCCAGCAGCACCAGGGGGCCGGGGGAGCTGTTTTTT.

The CDR3 nucleotides read TGTGCCAGCAGCCCGGGACAGCAGTACGAGCAGTACTTC. This codes for CASSPGQQYEQYF. This chain uses TRBV9 with TRBJ2-7, with TRBD1 matching over 7 bases. The CDR3 extends over 13 amino acids. V lost 4 bases, J lost 4 bases, and 5 bases stayed unmatched. Germline CDR1 reads SGDLS; CDR2 reads YYNGEE.

The rearrangement joins TRBV2 to TRBJ1-5; D may be TRBD1 (5 bases). V shed 1 base and J shed 4 bases, with 11 bases lying between them. Germline V lookup: CDR1 SNHLY, CDR2 FYNNEI. This CDR3 spans 15 amino acids. For the CDR3, the DNA is TGTGCCAGCAGTGAAGATGGGTCAGGGAATCAGCCCCAGCATTTT. This encodes CASSEDGSGNQPQHF. Complete variable domain (other parts from reference TRBV2 and TRBJ1-5): EPEVTQTPSHQVTQMGQEVILRCVPISNHLYFYWYRQILGQKVEFLVSFYNNEISEKSEIFDDQFSVERPDGSNFTLKIRSTKLEDSAMYFCASSEDGSGNQPQHFGDGTRLSIL.

This chain links TRBV18 with TRBJ2-1, with 7 bases aligning to TRBD1. The CDR3 is 13 amino acids. The germline gives CDR1 KGHSH, CDR2 LQKENI. V dropped 2 bases and J dropped 6; count of bases not matched to a gene: 1. The DNA of the CDR3 is TGTGCCAGCTCACCAGCAGGGGGCAATGAGCAGTTCTTC. It codes for CASSPAGGNEQFF.

The J gene is TRBJ1-2, the V gene TRBV27; no reliable D call. The length of the CDR3 is 15 residues. The germline V gene encodes CDR1 MNHEY and CDR2 SMNVEV (reference sequence). V was shortened by 5 bases and J by 1 base, with 14 bases between the two germline ends. The CDR3 sequence is CASSPYPSFNYGYTF. Written as DNA, the CDR3 is TGTGCCAGCAGTCCTTACCCCTCGTTTAACTATGGCTACACCTTC.

The sample holds one count of this clone. A junction end diverges from the germline sequence, so it may reflect a read error. This rearrangement joins TRBV10-3 to TRBJ1-1, with 7 bases fitting TRBD1. CDR3 size: 13 residues. Per the germline V gene, CDR1 is ENHRY and CDR2 is SYGVKD. The chain's CDR3 is CALRGDMNTEAFF. CDR3 coding DNA: TGTGCCCTCAGGGGGGACATGAACACTGAAGCTTTCTTT.

This clone was detected once. The chain links TRBV2 to TRBJ2-7, with TRBD1 identical over 8 bases. This CDR3 is 14 amino acids long. Germline V gene data show CDR1 as SNHLY and CDR2 as FYNNEI. V shed 8 bases and J 4 bases; nucleotides not matched to a gene: 10. The CDR3 DNA sequence: TGTGCCAGCGATTTAGGGACAGGACTGTACGAGCAGTACTTC. Its translation is CASDLGTGLYEQYF.

The chain uses TRBV7-3 and TRBJ2-5, with D hard to call. Germline V lookup: CDR1 SGHTA, CDR2 FQGTGA. The CDR3 runs 16 residues. Trimming stripped 2 bases from V and 2 bases from J, with 15 bases between. DNA of the CDR3: TGTGCCAGCAGCTTATCTCCAGGCCAAGGGCAAGAGACCCAGTACTTC. Amino acid sequence: CASSLSPGQGQETQYF.

The rearrangement joins TRBV11-2 to TRBJ1-2; unclear D gene. This CDR3 has 13 residues. CDR1 is SGHAT and CDR2 is FQNNGV in the germline V gene. The V gene lost 1 base and the J gene lost 5 bases, with 8 bases spanning the gap. Here the CDR3 reads CASSLVGSYGYTF. In nucleotides, the CDR3 is TGTGCCAGCAGCTTAGTGGGGTCGTATGGCTACACCTTC.

Here the CDR3 reads CASSLETRPAGTEAFF. CDR3 DNA: TGTGCCAGCAGTTTAGAGACAAGGCCCGCAGGTACTGAAGCTTTCTTT. The rearrangement links TRBV27 to TRBJ1-1; D unclear. CDR1 is MNHEY, CDR2 SMNVEV, per germline (reference sequence). The CDR3 runs to 16 residues. The germline V and J ends were trimmed by 2 bases and 5 bases, with 18 bases remaining between them.

V usage is TRBV7-2 and J usage is TRBJ2-5, with TRBD2 identical over 8 bases. After removal of 2 bases from V and 5 bases from J, the junction contained 7 bases not matched to a gene. The germline gives CDR1 SGHTA, CDR2 FQGNSA. CDR3 size: 15 residues. The CDR3 DNA reads TGTGCCAGCAGCTTACTTAAGCGGGGGAAGGAGACCCAGTACTTC. Protein product: CASSLLKRGKETQYF.

V is TRBV12-5 and J is TRBJ1-1; 11 nucleotides line up with TRBD1. This CDR3 region has 14 residues. The germline CDR1 and CDR2 sequences are LGHNT and FRNRAP. V was pared by 4 bases and J by 5 bases, with 3 bases of the junction left unmatched. The CDR3 region is CASGWTGGKTEAFF. For the CDR3, the DNA is TGTGCTAGTGGTTGGACAGGGGGCAAAACTGAAGCTTTCTTT. The full variable domain, rest sourced from reference TRBV12-5 and TRBJ1-1, is DARVTQTPRHKVTEMGQEVTMRCQPILGHNTVFWYRQTMMQGLELLAYFRNRAPLDDSGMPKDRFSAEMPDATLATLKIQPSEPRDSAVYFCASGWTGGKTEAFFGQGTRLTVV.

The chain carries TRBV7-9 and TRBJ1-3; D possibly corresponds to TRBD1 (5 bases). Germline V CDR1 and CDR2: SEHNR, FQNEAQ (reference sequence). Between the trimmed V and J ends, which lost 7 bases and 4 bases, there was a span of 20 bases. CDR3 length equals 16 residues. The CDR3: CASTPIDGASGNTIYF. CDR3 nucleotides: TGTGCCAGCACCCCAATTGACGGGGCTTCAGGAAACACCATATATTTT. Supplemented by reference TRBV7-9 and TRBJ1-3, the full variable domain reads DTGVSQNPRHKITKRGQNVTFRCDPISEHNRLYWYRQTLGQGPEFLTYFQNEAQLEKSRLLSDRFSAERPKGSFSTLEIQRTEQGDSAMYLCASTPIDGASGNTIYFGEGSWLTVV.

The chain combines TRBV29-1 with TRBJ2-7; 9 bases align to TRBD1. Unmatched junction bases numbered 7, after V lost 4 bases and J lost 3 bases. CDR1 SQVTM and CDR2 ANQGSEA come from the germline V gene. There are 14 residues in the CDR3. CDR3 sequence (DNA): TGCAGCGTTGTTATCCGGGACAGGGTCTACGAGCAGTACTTC. This sequence encodes CSVVIRDRVYEQYF.

This chain joins TRBV10-2 and TRBJ2-1, with D possibly TRBD2 on 5 matching bases. Between the trimmed V and J ends, which lost 7 bases and 6 bases, there was a span of 7 bases. Germline-derived CDR1 and CDR2 are WSHSY and SAAADI. The length of the CDR3 is 11 residues. The DNA for the CDR3 is TGCGCCAGCACGGACTCCAATGAGCAGTTCTTC. Amino acids: CASTDSNEQFF.

This clone was counted once. This rearrangement joins TRBV21-1 to TRBJ2-7. TRBV21-1 is a pseudogene locus. The CDR3 is 15 residues long. CDR3 DNA: TGTGCCAGCAGCAAGGGGACCCGACGGGCCTACGAGCAGTACTTC. Translating it yields CASSKGTRRAYEQYF.

The chain is built from TRBV13 and TRBJ1-1, with unresolved D. The length of the CDR3 is 15 residues. Germline values: CDR1 PRHDT, CDR2 FYEKMQ (reference sequence). The V end was cut by 3 bases, the J end by 6 bases, with 17 bases between. The CDR3 region has the DNA TGTGCCAGCAGCTTCCCCTCGAAAAGGGATCCTGAAGCTTTCTTT. The encoded protein is CASSFPSKRDPEAFF. The whole variable domain, filled in from reference TRBV13 and TRBJ1-1, reads AAGVIQSPRHLIKEKRETATLKCYPIPRHDTVYWYQQGPGQDPQFLISFYEKMQSDKGSIPDRFSAQQFSDYHSELNMSSLELGDSALYFCASSFPSKRDPEAFFGQGTRLTVV.

This rearrangement joins TRBV4-1 to TRBJ2-4; TRBD2 matches at 7 bases. The CDR3 has 14 amino acids. V was clipped by 0 bases and J by 5 bases; unmatched bases: 1. The germline CDR1 and CDR2 sequences are MGHRA and YSYEKL. The CDR3 reads CASSQEGGENIQYF. The CDR3 nucleotides are TGCGCCAGCAGCCAAGAGGGGGGGGAAAACATTCAGTACTTC.

The chain is built from TRBV7-9 and TRBJ1-6; the D is unclear. V gave up 6 bases and J gave up 3 bases, with 9 bases separating them. From germline, CDR1 is SEHNR and CDR2 FQNEAQ (reference sequence). CDR3 size: 14 residues. This CDR3 reads CASRRLDYNSPLHF. In nucleotides, the CDR3 is TGTGCCAGCAGACGGCTCGACTATAATTCACCCCTCCACTTT.

The chain has TRBV13 and TRBJ1-3; perhaps TRBD1 as D (5 bases). The CDR3 has 15 residues. V lost 4 bases, J lost 4 bases, and 14 bases lay in between. Per germline, CDR1 PRHDT and CDR2 FYEKMQ (reference sequence). Here the CDR3 DNA reads TGTGCCAGCAGCTCCGCAGGGAACTCCGGAAACACCATATATTTT. Encoded protein: CASSSAGNSGNTIYF.

This clone was seen a single time. V usage is TRBV10-3 and J usage is TRBJ2-2, with D unclear. CDR3 length: 14 residues. Germline V CDR1 and CDR2: ENHRY, SYGVKD. V was cut by 10 bases and J by 2 bases, with 14 bases left in between. The CDR3 region has the DNA TGTGCCACCGAGGAGATTTCTAACACCGGGGAGCTGTTTTTT. Protein sequence: CATEEISNTGELFF.

With respect to this clone: Other DNA sequences from this sample encode an identical CDR3 as well. The rearrangement links TRBV30 to TRBJ1-1; 8 nucleotides line up with TRBD1. Germline V gene sequence: CDR1 GTSNPN, CDR2 SVGIG (reference sequence). The J segment lost 4 bases and the V segment lost 5 bases, leaving 6 bases of the junction unmatched. The CDR3 runs to 13 residues. The CDR3 spells CAWSGGWGTEAFF. In DNA, the CDR3 is TGTGCCTGGTCAGGGGGCTGGGGCACTGAAGCTTTCTTT.

This clone occurred once. This sequence joins TRBV10-3 and TRBJ2-7; 9 positions agree with TRBD1. Germline V gives CDR1 ENHRY, CDR2 SYGVKD. CDR3 length: 14 residues. V lost 6 bases to trimming and J lost 0 bases; unmatched junction nucleotides: 3. Here the CDR3 DNA reads TGTGCCATCAGGGAACAGGGGGCCTCCTACGAGCAGTACTTC. This translates into CAIREQGASYEQYF.

This clone came up once. The genes are TRBV4-1 and TRBJ2-2, with 11 bases lining up with TRBD2. Trimming took 4 bases from V and 3 from J; bases not matched to a gene: 10. This CDR3 spans 18 amino acids. Germline CDR1 is MGHRA and CDR2 is YSYEKL. The CDR3 protein is CASSPRGSGGEDTGELFF. CDR3 in DNA: TGCGCCAGCAGCCCGCGCGGTAGCGGGGGGGAAGACACCGGGGAGCTGTTTTTT.